The clone carrying this T cell receptor beta chain was observed a handful of times. What it binds is not known. This entry belongs to a study of a mutant IDH1 vaccine in newly diagnosed glioma. For the study at large: Vaccines began 4-6 weeks after radiotherapy alone, or with temozolomide cycles. Radiotherapy, temozolomide, or both had been given previously, and both were given to most.

Germline V gene data show CDR1 as LNHNV and CDR2 as YYDKDF (reference sequence). CDR3 size: 15 residues. The junction had 5 bases not matched to a gene; V was cut back by 2 bases and J by 2 bases. Produced via immunoSEQ multiplex PCR; TCRdb's table is partial and in-frame only. The sample yields roughly 11,000 clones, 80% to 90% seen once. The time point was: week 5, during vaccination. The study gave 300 ug of mutant IDH1 20-mer peptide per vaccine dose, with topical imiquimod. Each donor presented with a new WHO grade 3 or 4 astrocytoma that tested IDH1-mutant and showed ATRX loss. Specimen: PBMCs, collected from a glioma patient whose treatment included an IDH1 peptide vaccine. This receptor was taken from a woman between 35 and 50 years old with glioma. Some clones in this sample may be carry-over from other donors' samples. The V and J genes are TRBV15 and TRBJ1-2; TRBD1 agrees at 7 bases. The CDR3: CATSRPTTGNYGYTF. CDR3 nucleotides: TGTGCCACCAGCAGACCAACGACAGGGAACTATGGCTACACCTTC.